Listed below are T cell receptor beta chains from one sample, sequenced in a study of tumor-infiltrating lymphocytes in primary liver carcinoma. From the multiplex PCR reads, TCRdb called clonotypes with MiXCR, one entry per CDR3 protein. The sample includes more than 70,000 distinct CDR3 sequences, approximately 62% of them seen just once. Sequenced sample: tumor-adjacent normal liver tissue. These TCRs come from a man in his forties with primary liver carcinoma and hepatitis B virus infection. Both conserved end residues are part of each CDR3. Each record gives: V gene, D gene, clone size, J gene, CDR3 DNA, CDR3 protein. A D gene is named only where the DNA matches it firmly. Clone sizes are given selectively: once, few, many, or a class where the clone is expanded.

TRBV6-5	-	-	TRBJ2-1	TGTACCAGCAATTACTCGGCGGGGTGGGCTGAGCAGTTCTTC	CTSNYSAGWAEQFF
TRBV12-3/TRBV12-4	TRBD2	many	TRBJ2-5	TGTGCCAGCAGTTTAAGGCTAGCGGGAGCCCTGGGAGAGACCCAGTACTTC	CASSLRLAGALGETQYF
TRBV28	-	-	TRBJ2-7	TGTGCCAGCACCCCACGGGGTATGCCTCGACAGCAGCCGATGTACGAGCCGTACTTC	CASTPRGMPRQQPMYEPYF
TRBV11-2	-	-	TRBJ1-1	TGTGCCAACAGCTTAGTAGATAACACTGAAGTTTTATTT	CANSLVDNTEVLF
TRBV10-2	-	-	TRBJ2-1	TGCGCCAGCAGCTATTCAATCCATGGGCTGTTCTTC	CASSYSIHGLFF
TRBV6-5	-	-	TRBJ2-1	TGTGCCAGGTCTGGGGTCATGGAGGGGTCCAATGAACAGTTCTTC	CARSGVMEGSNEQFF
TRBV12-3/TRBV12-4	-	-	TRBJ1-5	TGTGCCAGCAGTTGGGACGAGGGGCTAGTTCAGCCCCAGCATTTT	CASSWDEGLVQPQHF
TRBV7-9	TRBD1	-	TRBJ2-2	TGTGCCAGCAGCATAGAGGGGGCCGACGGGGAGCTGTTATTT	CASSIEGADGELLF
TRBV6-1	-	-	TRBJ2-2	TGTGCCAGCAGTGAAATAGGGGCAGCCGGGGAGCCGTTTTTT	CASSEIGAAGEPFF
TRBV11-2	-	many	TRBJ2-7	TGTGCCAGCAGCCTCCTGTGGGGCGAGCAGTACTTC	CASSLLWGEQYF
TRBV20-1	-	-	TRBJ2-7	TGCAGTGCGCGCCCGGGCCTTGACGAGCAGTACTTC	CSARPGLDEQYF
TRBV6-5	TRBD1	-	TRBJ1-6	TGTGTCAGCAGGGTTGAACAGGGGTGGTTTTTACCCCTCCACTTT	CVSRVEQGWFLPLHF
TRBV12-3/TRBV12-4	-	few	TRBJ1-5	TGTGCCGGCATGCGGGGCACCGCAATAAATCAGCCCCAGCATTTT	CAGMRGTAINQPQHF
TRBV6-6	-	-	TRBJ1-2	TGTGCCAGCAGCCCGCAGGGGATGAATGGCTACACCTTC	CASSPQGMNGYTF